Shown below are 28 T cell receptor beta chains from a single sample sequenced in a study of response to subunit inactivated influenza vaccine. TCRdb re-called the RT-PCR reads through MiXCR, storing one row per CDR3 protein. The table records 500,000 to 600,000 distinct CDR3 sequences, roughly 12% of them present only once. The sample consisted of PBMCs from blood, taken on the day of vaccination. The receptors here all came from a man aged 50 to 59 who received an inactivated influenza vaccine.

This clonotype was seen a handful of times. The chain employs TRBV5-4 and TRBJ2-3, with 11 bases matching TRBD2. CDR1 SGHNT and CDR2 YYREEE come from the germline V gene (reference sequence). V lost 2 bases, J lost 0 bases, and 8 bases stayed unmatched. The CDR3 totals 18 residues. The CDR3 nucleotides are TGTGCCAGCAGCTTTACTAGCGGGGGACCATCTAGCACAGATACGCAGTATTTT. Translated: CASSFTSGGPSSTDTQYF.

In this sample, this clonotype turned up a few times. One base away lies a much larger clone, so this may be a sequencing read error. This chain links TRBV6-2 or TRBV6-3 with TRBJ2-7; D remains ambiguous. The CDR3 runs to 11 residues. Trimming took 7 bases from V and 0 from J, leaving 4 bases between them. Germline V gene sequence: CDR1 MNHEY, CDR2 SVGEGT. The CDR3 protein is CASTDSYEQYF. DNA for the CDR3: TGTGCCAGCACCGACTCCTACGAGCAGTACTTC.

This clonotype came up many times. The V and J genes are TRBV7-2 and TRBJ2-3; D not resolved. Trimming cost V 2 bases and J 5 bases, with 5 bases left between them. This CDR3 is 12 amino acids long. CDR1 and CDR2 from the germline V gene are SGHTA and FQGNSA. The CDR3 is CASSLSVDTQYF. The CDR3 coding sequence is TGTGCCAGCAGCTTATCTGTAGATACGCAGTATTTT.

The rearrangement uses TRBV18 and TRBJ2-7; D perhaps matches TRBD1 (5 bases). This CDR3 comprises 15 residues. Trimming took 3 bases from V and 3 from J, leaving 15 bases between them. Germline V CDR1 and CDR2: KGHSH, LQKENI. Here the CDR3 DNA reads TGTGCCAGCTCACCCGACTTAGGGGCGCGCTACGAGCAGTACTTC. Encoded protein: CASSPDLGARYEQYF.

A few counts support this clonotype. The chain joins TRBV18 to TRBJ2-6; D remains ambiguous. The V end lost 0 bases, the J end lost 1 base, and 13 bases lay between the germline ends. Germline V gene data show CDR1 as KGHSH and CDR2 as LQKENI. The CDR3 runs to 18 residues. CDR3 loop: CASSPPALGSSGANVLTF. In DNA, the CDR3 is TGTGCCAGCTCACCACCCGCTCTAGGTTCTTCTGGGGCCAACGTCCTGACTTTC.

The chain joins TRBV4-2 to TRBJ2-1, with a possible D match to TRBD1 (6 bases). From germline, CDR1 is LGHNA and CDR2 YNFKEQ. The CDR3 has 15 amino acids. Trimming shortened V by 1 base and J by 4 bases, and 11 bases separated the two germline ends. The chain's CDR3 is CASSQGQVGYNEQFF. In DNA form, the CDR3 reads TGTGCCAGCAGCCAAGGACAGGTTGGTTACAATGAGCAGTTCTTC.

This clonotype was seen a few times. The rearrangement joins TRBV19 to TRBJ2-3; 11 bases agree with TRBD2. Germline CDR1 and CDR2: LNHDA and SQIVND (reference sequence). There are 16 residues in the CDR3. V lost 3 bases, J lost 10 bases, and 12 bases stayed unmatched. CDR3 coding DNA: TGTGCCAGTAGTATCTCTGGTAGCGGGGGGGCCTCCCCGCAGTATTTT. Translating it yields CASSISGSGGASPQYF. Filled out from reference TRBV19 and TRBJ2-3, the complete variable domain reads DGGITQSPKYLFRKEGQNVTLSCEQNLNHDAMYWYRQDPGQGLRLIYYSQIVNDFQKGDIAEGYSVSREKKESFPLTVTSAQKNPTAFYLCASSISGSGGASPQYFGPGTRLTVL.

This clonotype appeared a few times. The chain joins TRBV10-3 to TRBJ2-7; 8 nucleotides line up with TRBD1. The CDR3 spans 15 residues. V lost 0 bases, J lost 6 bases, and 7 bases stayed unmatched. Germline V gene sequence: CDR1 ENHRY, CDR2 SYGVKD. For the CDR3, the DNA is TGTGCCATCAGTGAGTCTAATGCAGGGGGCCGCGAGCAGTACTTC. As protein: CAISESNAGGREQYF.

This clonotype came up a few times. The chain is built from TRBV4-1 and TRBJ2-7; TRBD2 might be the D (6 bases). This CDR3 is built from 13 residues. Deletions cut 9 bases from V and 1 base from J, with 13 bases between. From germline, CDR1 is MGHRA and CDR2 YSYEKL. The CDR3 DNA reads TGCGCCAGTAGGGAGGTTGGTTCCTACGAGCAGTACTTC. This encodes CASREVGSYEQYF.

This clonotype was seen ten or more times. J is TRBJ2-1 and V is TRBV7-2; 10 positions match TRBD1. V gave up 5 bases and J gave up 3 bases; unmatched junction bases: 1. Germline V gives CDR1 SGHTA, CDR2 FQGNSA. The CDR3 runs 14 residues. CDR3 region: CASSRDRGYNEQFF. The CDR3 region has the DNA TGTGCCAGCAGCCGGGACAGGGGCTACAATGAGCAGTTCTTC.

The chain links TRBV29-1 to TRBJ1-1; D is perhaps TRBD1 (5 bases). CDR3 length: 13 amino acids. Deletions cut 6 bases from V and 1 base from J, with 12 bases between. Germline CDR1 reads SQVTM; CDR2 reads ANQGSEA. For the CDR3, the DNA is TGCAGCGTCGGGGGACGATCGAACACTGAAGCTTTCTTT. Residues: CSVGGRSNTEAFF.

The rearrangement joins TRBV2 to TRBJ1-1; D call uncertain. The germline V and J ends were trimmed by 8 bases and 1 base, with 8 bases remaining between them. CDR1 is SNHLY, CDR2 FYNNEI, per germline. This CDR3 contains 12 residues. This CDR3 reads CASSTRNTEAFF. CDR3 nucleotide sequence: TGTGCCAGCTCCACACGGAACACTGAAGCTTTCTTT.

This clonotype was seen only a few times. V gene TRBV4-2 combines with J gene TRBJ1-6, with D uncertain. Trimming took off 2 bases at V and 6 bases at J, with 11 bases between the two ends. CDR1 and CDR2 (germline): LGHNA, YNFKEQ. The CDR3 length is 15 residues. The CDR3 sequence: CASSQQQIRNSPLHF. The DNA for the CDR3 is TGTGCCAGCAGCCAACAACAGATCCGTAATTCACCCCTCCACTTT.

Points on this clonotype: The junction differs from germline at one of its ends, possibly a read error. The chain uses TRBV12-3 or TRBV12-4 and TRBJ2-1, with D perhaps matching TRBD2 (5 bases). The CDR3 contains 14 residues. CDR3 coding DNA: TGTGCCAGCAGCCCGGGGATTTCCTTCAATGAGCAGTTCTTC. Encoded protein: CASSPGISFNEQFF.

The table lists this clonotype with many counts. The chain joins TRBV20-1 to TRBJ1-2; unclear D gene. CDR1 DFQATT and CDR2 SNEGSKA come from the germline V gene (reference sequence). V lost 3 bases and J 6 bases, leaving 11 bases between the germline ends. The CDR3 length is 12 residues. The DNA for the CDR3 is TGCAGTGCTAGTGTAAGGGTTGATGGCTACACCTTC. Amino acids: CSASVRVDGYTF.

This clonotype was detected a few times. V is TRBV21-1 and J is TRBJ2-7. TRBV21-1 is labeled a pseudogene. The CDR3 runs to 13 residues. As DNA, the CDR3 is TGTGCCTTACCAAGCGGGAGTCCCTACGAGCAGTACTTC. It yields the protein CALPSGSPYEQYF.

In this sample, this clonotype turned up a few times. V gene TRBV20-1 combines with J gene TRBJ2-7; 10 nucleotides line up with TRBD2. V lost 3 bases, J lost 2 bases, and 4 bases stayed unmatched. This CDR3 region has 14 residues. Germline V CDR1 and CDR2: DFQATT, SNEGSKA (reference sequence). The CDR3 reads CSASLAGVAYEQYF. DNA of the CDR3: TGCAGTGCTAGTCTAGCGGGAGTGGCCTACGAGCAGTACTTC.

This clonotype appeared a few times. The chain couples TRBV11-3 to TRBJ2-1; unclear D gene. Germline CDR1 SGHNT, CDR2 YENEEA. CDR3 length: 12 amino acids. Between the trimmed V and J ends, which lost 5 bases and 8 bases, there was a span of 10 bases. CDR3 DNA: TGTGCCAGCAGCACCAACTCCCATGAGCAGTTCTTC. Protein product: CASSTNSHEQFF.

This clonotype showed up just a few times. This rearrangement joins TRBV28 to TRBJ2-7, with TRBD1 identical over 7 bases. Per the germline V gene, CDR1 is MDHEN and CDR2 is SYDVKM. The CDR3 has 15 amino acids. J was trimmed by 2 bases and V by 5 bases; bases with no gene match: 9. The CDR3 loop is CASSPYSTGPYEQYF. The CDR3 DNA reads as TGTGCCAGCAGTCCCTACTCGACAGGGCCCTACGAGCAGTACTTC. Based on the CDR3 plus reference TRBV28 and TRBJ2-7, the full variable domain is DVKVTQSSRYLVKRTGEKVFLECVQDMDHENMFWYRQDPGLGLRLIYFSYDVKMKEKGDIPEGYSVSREKKERFSLILESASTNQTSMYLCASSPYSTGPYEQYFGPGTRLTVT.

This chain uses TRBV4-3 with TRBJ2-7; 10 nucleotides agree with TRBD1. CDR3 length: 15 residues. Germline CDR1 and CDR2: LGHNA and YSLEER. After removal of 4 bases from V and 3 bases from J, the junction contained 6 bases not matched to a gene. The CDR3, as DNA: TGCGCCAGCAGCCCATCCGGGACAGGGGACTACGAGCAGTACTTC. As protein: CASSPSGTGDYEQYF.

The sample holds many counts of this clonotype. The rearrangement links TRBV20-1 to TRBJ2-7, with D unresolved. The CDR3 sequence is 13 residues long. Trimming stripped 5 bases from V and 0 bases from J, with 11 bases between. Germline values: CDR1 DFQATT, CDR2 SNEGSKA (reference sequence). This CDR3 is CSARHVSSYEQYF. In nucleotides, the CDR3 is TGCAGTGCTCGACATGTAAGCTCCTACGAGCAGTACTTC.

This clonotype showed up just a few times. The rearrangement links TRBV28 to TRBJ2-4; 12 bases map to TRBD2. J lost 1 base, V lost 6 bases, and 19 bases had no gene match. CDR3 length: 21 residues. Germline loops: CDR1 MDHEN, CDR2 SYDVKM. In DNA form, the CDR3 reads TGTGCCAGCAGCCCGGTTAGGGTTGCTAGCGGGAGGGCCTCGGCCAAAAACATTCAGTACTTC. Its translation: CASSPVRVASGRASAKNIQYF.

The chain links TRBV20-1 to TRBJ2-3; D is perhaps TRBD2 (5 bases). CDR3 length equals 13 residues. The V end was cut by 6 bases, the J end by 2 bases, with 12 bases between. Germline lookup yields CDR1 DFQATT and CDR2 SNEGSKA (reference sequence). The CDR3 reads CSAGGLVTDTQYF. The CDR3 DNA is TGCAGTGCAGGAGGACTCGTCACAGATACGCAGTATTTT.

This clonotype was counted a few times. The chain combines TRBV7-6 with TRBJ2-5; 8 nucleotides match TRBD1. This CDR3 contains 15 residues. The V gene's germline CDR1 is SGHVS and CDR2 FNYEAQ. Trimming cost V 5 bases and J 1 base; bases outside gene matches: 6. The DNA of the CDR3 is TGTGCCAGCAGCCTGGAGGACAGGGCCCAAGAGACCCAGTACTTC. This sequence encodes CASSLEDRAQETQYF.

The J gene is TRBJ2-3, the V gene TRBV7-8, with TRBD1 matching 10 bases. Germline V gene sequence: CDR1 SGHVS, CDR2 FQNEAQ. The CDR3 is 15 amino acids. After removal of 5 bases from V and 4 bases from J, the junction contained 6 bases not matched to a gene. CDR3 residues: CASSQLGQGADTQYF. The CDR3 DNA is TGTGCCAGCAGCCAGTTAGGACAGGGGGCAGATACGCAGTATTTT.

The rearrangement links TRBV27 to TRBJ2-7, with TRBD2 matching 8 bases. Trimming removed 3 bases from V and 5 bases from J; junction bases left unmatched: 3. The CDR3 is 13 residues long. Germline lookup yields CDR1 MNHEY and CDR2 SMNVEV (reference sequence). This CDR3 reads CASSFSGDHEQYF. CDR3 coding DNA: TGTGCCAGCAGTTTTAGCGGGGACCACGAGCAGTACTTC.

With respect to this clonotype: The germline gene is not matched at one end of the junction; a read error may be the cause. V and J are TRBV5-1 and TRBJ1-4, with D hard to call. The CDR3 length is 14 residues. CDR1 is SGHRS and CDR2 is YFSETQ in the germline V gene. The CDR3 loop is CASAFGPTNEKLSF. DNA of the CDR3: TGCGCCAGCGCCTTCGGGCCAACTAATGAAAAACTGTCTTTT.

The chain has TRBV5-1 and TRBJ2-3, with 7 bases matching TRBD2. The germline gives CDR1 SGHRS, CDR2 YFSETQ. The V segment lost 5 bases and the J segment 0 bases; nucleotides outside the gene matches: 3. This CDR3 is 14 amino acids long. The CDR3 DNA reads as TGCGCCAGCAGACTAGCGAGTAGCACAGATACGCAGTATTTT. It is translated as CASRLASSTDTQYF.